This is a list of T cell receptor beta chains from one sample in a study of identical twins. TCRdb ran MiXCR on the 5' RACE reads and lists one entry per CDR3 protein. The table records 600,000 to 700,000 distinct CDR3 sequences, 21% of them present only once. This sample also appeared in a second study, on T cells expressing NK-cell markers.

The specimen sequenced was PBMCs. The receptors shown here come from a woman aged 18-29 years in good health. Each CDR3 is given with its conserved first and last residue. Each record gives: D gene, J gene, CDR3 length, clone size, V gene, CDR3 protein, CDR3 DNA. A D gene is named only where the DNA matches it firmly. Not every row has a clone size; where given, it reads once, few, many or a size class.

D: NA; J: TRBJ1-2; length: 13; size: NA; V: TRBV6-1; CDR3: CASSALNGLGYTF; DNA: TGTGCCAGCAGTGCCCTAAATGGACTTGGCTACACCTTC
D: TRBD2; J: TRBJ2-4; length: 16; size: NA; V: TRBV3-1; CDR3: CASSQDTSGEVYIQYF; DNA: TGTGCCAGCAGCCAAGATACCAGCGGGGAGGTTTACATTCAGTACTTC
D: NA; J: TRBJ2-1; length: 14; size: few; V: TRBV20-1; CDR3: CSASGSRSYNEQFF; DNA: TGCAGTGCTAGCGGGAGTAGGTCCTACAATGAGCAGTTCTTC
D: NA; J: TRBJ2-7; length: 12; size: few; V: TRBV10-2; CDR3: CASTGPNYEQYF; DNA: TGCGCCAGTACGGGACCCAACTACGAGCAGTACTTC
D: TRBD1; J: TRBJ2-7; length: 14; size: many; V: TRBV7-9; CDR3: CASSLRDRTYEQYF; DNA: TGTGCCAGCAGCTTAAGGGACAGGACCTACGAGCAGTACTTC
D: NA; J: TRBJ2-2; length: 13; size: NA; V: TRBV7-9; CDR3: CASSIISAGELFF; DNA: TGTGCCAGCAGCATCATATCGGCCGGGGAGCTGTTTTTT
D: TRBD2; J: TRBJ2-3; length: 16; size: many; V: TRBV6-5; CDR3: CASSSRGGGSTDTQYF; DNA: TGTGCCAGCAGTTCCCGGGGCGGGGGGAGCACAGATACGCAGTATTTT
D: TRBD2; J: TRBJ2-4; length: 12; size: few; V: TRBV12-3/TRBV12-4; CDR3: CASSSLAGEQYF; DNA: TGTGCCAGCAGTTCGTTAGCGGGGGAACAGTACTTC
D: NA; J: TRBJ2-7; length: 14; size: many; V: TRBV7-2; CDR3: CASSLSNTYNEQYF; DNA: TGTGCCAGCAGCTTAAGCAACACCTACAACGAGCAGTACTTC
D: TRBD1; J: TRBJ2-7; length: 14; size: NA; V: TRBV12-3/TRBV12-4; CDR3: CAIKTGTGDYEQYF; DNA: TGTGCCATTAAGACCGGGACAGGGGACTACGAGCAGTACTTC
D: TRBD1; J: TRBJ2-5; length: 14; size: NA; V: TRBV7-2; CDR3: CASSRNRGRETQYF; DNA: TGTGCCAGCAGCCGCAACAGGGGGCGAGAGACCCAGTACTTC
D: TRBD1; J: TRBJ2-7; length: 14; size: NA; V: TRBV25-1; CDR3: CASRGSDRDNEQYF; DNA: TGTGCCAGCAGGGGCTCGGACAGGGACAACGAGCAGTACTTC
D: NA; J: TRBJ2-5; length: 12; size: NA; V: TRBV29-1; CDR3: CSARDSQETQYF; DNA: TGCAGCGCCCGAGACAGTCAAGAGACCCAGTACTTC
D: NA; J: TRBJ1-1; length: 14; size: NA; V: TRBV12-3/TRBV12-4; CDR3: CASSLYRMNTEAFF; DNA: TGTGCCAGCAGTTTGTACAGGATGAACACTGAAGCTTTCTTT
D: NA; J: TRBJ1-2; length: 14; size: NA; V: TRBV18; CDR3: CASSPRTFMEGYTF; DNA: TGTGCCAGCTCACCCCGGACCTTTATGGAGGGCTACACCTTC
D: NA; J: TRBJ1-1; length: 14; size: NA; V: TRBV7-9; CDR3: CASSLFDSNTEAFF; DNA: TGTGCCAGCAGCTTATTTGACAGTAACACTGAAGCTTTCTTT
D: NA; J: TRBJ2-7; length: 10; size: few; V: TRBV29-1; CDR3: CSVESYEQYF; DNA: TGCAGCGTCGAAAGTTACGAGCAGTACTTC
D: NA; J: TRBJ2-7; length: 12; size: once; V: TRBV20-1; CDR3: CSGSWGSYEHYF; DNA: TGCAGTGGGTCGTGGGGCTCCTACGAGCACTACTTC
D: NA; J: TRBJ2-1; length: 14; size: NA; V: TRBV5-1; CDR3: CASSLTPTGQEQFF; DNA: TGCGCCAGCAGCTTGACGCCTACCGGTCAAGAGCAGTTCTTC
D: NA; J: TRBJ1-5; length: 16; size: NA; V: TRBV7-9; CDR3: CASSLLAVARPEPQHF; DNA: TGTGCCAGCAGCTTATTGGCCGTCGCTCGGCCAGAGCCCCAGCATTTT
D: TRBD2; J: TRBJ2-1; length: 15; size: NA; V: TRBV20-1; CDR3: CSARDRLAGGREQFF; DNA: TGCAGTGCTAGAGACAGACTAGCGGGAGGACGGGAGCAGTTCTTC
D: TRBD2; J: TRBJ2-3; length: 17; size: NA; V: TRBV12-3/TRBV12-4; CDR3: CASSYPTGSGRSDTQYF; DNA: TGTGCCAGCAGTTACCCCACGGGTAGCGGGAGGTCAGATACGCAGTATTTT
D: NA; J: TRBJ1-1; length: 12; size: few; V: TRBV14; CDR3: CASSQVGAGAFF; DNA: TGTGCCAGCAGCCAAGTGGGGGCCGGGGCTTTCTTT
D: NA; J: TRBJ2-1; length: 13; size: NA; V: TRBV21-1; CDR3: CASSATTPREQFF; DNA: TGTGCCAGCAGCGCCACTACCCCCAGGGAGCAGTTCTTC
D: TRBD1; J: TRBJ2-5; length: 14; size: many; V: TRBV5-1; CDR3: CASSMGQGEETQYF; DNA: TGCGCCAGCAGCATGGGACAGGGGGAAGAGACCCAGTACTTC
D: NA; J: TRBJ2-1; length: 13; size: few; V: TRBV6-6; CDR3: CASTKRGYNEQFF; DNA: TGTGCCAGCACCAAACGGGGGTACAATGAGCAGTTCTTC
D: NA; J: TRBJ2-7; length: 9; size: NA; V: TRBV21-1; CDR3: CAKYYEQYF; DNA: TGTGCCAAATACTACGAGCAGTACTTC